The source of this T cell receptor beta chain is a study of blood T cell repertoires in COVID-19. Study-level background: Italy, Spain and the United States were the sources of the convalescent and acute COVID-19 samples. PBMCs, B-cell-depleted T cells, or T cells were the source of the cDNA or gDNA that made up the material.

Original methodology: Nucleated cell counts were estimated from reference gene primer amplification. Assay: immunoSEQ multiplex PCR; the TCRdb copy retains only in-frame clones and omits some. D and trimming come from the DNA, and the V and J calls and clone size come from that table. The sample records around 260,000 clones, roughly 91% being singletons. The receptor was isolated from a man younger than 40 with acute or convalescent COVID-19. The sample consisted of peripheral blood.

DNA for the CDR3: TGTGCCAGCAGCCCCCCGGAGGGGTTATACGAGCAGTACTTC. Its translation is CASSPPEGLYEQYF. V gene TRBV7-9 combines with J gene TRBJ2-7; D might be TRBD2 (6 bases). The CDR3 is made up of 14 amino acids. Germline V lookup: CDR1 SEHNR, CDR2 FQNEAQ (reference sequence). V gave up 5 bases and J gave up 4 bases, with 15 bases separating them.